This paragraph reports one T cell receptor beta chain. Reverse transcription of 0.5 to 1 ug RNA was performed with random hexamers. TCRdb recomputed calls from the immunoSEQ multiplex PCR reads with MiXCR, one row per CDR3 protein. The table has 210,000 or so distinct CDR3 sequences, about 95% seen once; the top ten hold around 0.16%. This CDR3 spans 15 amino acids. The V gene's germline CDR1 is SGHVS and CDR2 FNYEAQ. The ends were cut back, 0 bases at V and 6 bases at J, with 12 bases in the middle. The sample belongs to a study of CD8 T cells in Susac syndrome. Sequenced material: CD4+ T cells from PBMCs. The sequence was obtained from a human donor with Susac syndrome. The V and J genes are TRBV7-6 and TRBJ2-1; D not resolved. The CDR3 protein is CASSLAPGWANEQFF. DNA for the CDR3: TGTGCCAGCAGCTTAGCTCCCGGCTGGGCCAATGAGCAGTTCTTC. The variable domain in full, with the rest retrieved from reference TRBV7-6 and TRBJ2-1, is GAGVSQSPRYKVTKRGQDVALRCDPISGHVSLYWYRQALGQGPEFLTYFNYEAQQDKSGLPNDRFSAERPEGSISTLTIQRTEQRDSAMYRCASSLAPGWANEQFFGPGTRLTVL.